Following are 28 T cell receptor beta chains from one sample sequenced in a study of memory CD4+ T cells and cytomegalovirus serostatus. The table came from immunoSEQ multiplex PCR; TCRdb's copy has only in-frame clones and leaves some out. The table shows 50,000 or so clones, with around 80% occurring only once. Single viable CD3+CD4+CD8-CD45RO+ cells were sorted as the memory CD4+ T cells. Sequencing input: memory CD4+ T cells from blood. These receptors were collected from an adult in good health and CMV-seronegative.

The chain employs TRBV6-6 and TRBJ1-2; the D gene is possibly TRBD1 (6 bases). V dropped 7 bases and J dropped 9 bases, with 18 bases sitting between them. The CDR3 length is 13 residues. Per germline, CDR1 MNHNY and CDR2 SVGAGI (reference sequence). The CDR3 here is CASTVYAGGSYTF. CDR3 coding DNA: TGTGCCAGCACAGTCTACGCGGGGGGCAGCTACACCTTC.

The genes are TRBV25-1 and TRBJ1-2; D ambiguous. Germline CDR1 MGHDK, CDR2 SYGVNS. Trimming pared 6 bases from V and 4 bases from J, leaving 9 bases between. The CDR3 extends over 12 amino acids. The CDR3 region has the DNA TGTGCCAGCAGCAAAGACGGCTATGGCTACACCTTC. Its translation is CASSKDGYGYTF.

The genes are TRBV10-1 and TRBJ1-1; 7 positions match TRBD1. The CDR3 spans 14 residues. The trim removed 6 bases at V and 3 bases at J, leaving 7 bases unmatched. From germline, CDR1 is WNHNN and CDR2 SYGVQD (reference sequence). DNA of the CDR3: TGCGCCAGCAGCGCCACAGGGGTTGACACTGAAGCTTTCTTT. This sequence encodes CASSATGVDTEAFF.

This chain links TRBV5-4 with TRBJ1-2; D is ambiguous. Per the germline V gene, CDR1 is SGHNT and CDR2 is YYREEE (reference sequence). This CDR3 spans 13 amino acids. V was clipped by 3 bases and J by 3 bases, with 9 bases between them. The CDR3 protein is CASSSNNHYGYTF. The CDR3 DNA is TGTGCCAGCAGCTCGAATAATCACTATGGCTACACCTTC.

This clone was observed a handful of times. The genes are TRBV9 and TRBJ1-1; TRBD1 is a possible D gene (5 bases). The ends were cut back, 2 bases at V and 1 base at J, with 15 bases in the middle. This CDR3 spans 16 amino acids. CDR1 and CDR2 from the germline V gene are SGDLS and YYNGEE. The CDR3 DNA is TGTGCCAGCAGCGTGACCGGGACGGGACCGAACACTGAAGCTTTCTTT. Its translation: CASSVTGTGPNTEAFF. The full variable domain, rest sourced from reference TRBV9 and TRBJ1-1, is DSGVTQTPKHLITATGQRVTLRCSPRSGDLSVYWYQQSLDQGLQFLIQYYNGEERAKGNILERFSAQQFPDLHSELNLSSLELGDSALYFCASSVTGTGPNTEAFFGQGTRLTVV.

The chain is built from TRBV7-8 and TRBJ2-1, with a weak D call TRBD2 (6 bases). V dropped 1 base and J dropped 12 bases, with 13 bases sitting between them. CDR3 length: 13 amino acids. The germline gives CDR1 SGHVS, CDR2 FQNEAQ. The DNA for the CDR3 is TGTGCCAGCAGCTTAGGGGCGGGGCGAGGGCAGTTCTTC. Its translation: CASSLGAGRGQFF.

The chain uses TRBV5-5 and TRBJ1-3; 8 bases align to TRBD1. The CDR3 spans 16 residues. J gave up 0 bases and V 4 bases, and 6 bases lay outside the gene matches. CDR1 is SGHKS and CDR2 is YYEKEE in the germline V gene (reference sequence). The CDR3 bases are TGTGCCAGCAGCCCGGACAGGGTGATCTCTGGAAACACCATATATTTT. This translates into CASSPDRVISGNTIYF.

The V gene is TRBV6-6, the J gene TRBJ2-7; 7 bases are a match to TRBD2. This CDR3 has 15 residues. CDR1 and CDR2 (germline): MNHNY, SVGAGI (reference sequence). J lost 0 bases, V lost 4 bases, and 6 bases had no gene match. For the CDR3, the DNA is TGTGCCAGCAGTTCCGGGGGGTGGAGCTCCTACGAGCAGTACTTC. Its protein product is CASSSGGWSSYEQYF.

In nucleotides, the CDR3 is TGTGCCAGCACCCGACGGGGGGTCACTGAAGCTTTCTTT. It codes for CASTRRGVTEAFF. The gene calls are TRBV19 and TRBJ1-1, with D maybe TRBD1 (5 bases). The CDR3 extends over 13 amino acids. Per the germline V gene, CDR1 is LNHDA and CDR2 is SQIVND (reference sequence). The V and J ends lost 9 bases and 4 bases respectively, with 15 bases between them.

The V gene is TRBV30, the J gene TRBJ1-1; 8 bases are a match to TRBD1. Trimming took 4 bases from V and 5 from J; bases not matched to a gene: 6. This CDR3 comprises 13 residues. Germline CDR1 is GTSNPN and CDR2 is SVGIG (reference sequence). CDR3 amino acids: CAWIQGARTEAFF. CDR3 DNA sequence: TGTGCCTGGATTCAGGGGGCGCGTACTGAAGCTTTCTTT.

The rearrangement joins TRBV15 to TRBJ2-6; D is unresolved. The V end lost 7 bases, the J end lost 10 bases, and 14 bases lay between the germline ends. This CDR3 has 13 residues. Germline V gives CDR1 LNHNV, CDR2 YYDKDF (reference sequence). CDR3 region: CATKEGIMNVLTF. The DNA for the CDR3 is TGTGCCACCAAGGAAGGGATCATGAACGTCCTGACTTTC.

V and J are TRBV19 and TRBJ1-5; 7 positions match TRBD1. This CDR3 comprises 20 residues. The germline V gene has CDR1 LNHDA and CDR2 SQIVND (reference sequence). Trimming at V came to 7 bases and at J to 1 base, leaving 22 bases not matched to a gene. CDR3 in amino acids: CASTHGYSGQRGLSNQPQHF. The CDR3 nucleotides read TGTGCCAGTACCCATGGTTACTCGGGACAGCGGGGTTTGAGCAATCAGCCCCAGCATTTT. Full variable domain (outside the CDR3, taken from reference TRBV19 and TRBJ1-5): DGGITQSPKYLFRKEGQNVTLSCEQNLNHDAMYWYRQDPGQGLRLIYYSQIVNDFQKGDIAEGYSVSREKKESFPLTVTSAQKNPTAFYLCASTHGYSGQRGLSNQPQHFGDGTRLSIL.

Here the CDR3 DNA reads TGTGCCAGCAGCCCAGGGCGGGGGGCCTACAATGAGCAGTTCTTC. As protein: CASSPGRGAYNEQFF. The chain carries TRBV4-2 and TRBJ2-1, with 8 nucleotides matching TRBD2. The length of the CDR3 is 15 residues. Germline values: CDR1 LGHNA, CDR2 YNFKEQ. Germline trimming cut 4 bases from V and 2 bases from J; bases unmatched to any gene: 4.

The chain combines TRBV6-5 with TRBJ1-2, with D unclear. The V and J ends lost 7 bases and 8 bases respectively, with 14 bases between them. Germline V gene lookup returns CDR1 MNHEY and CDR2 SVGAGI. The CDR3 consists of 12 residues. In DNA, the CDR3 is TGTGCCAGCAATCCATCCGAGGCGGGCTACACCTTC. Its translation: CASNPSEAGYTF.

The chain employs TRBV5-1 and TRBJ2-1; a possible D gene is TRBD2 (5 bases). There are 15 residues in the CDR3. Per germline, CDR1 SGHRS and CDR2 YFSETQ. V was shortened by 0 bases and J by 4 bases, with 11 bases between the two germline ends. The CDR3 DNA follows: TGCGCCAGCAGCTTGGGGGCAGGAGGTTACAATGAGCAGTTCTTC. Translated: CASSLGAGGYNEQFF. The variable domain in full, with the rest retrieved from reference TRBV5-1 and TRBJ2-1, is KAGVTQTPRYLIKTRGQQVTLSCSPISGHRSVSWYQQTPGQGLQFLFEYFSETQRNKGNFPGRFSGRQFSNSRSEMNVSTLELGDSALYLCASSLGAGGYNEQFFGPGTRLTVL.

This clone ranks as medium-sized (0.01 to 0.1%). The chain is built from TRBV7-9 and TRBJ1-2; unclear D gene. The V gene lost 2 bases and the J gene lost 8 bases, with 9 bases spanning the gap. Germline V CDR1 and CDR2: SEHNR, FQNEAQ (reference sequence). The CDR3 covers 12 residues. In DNA form, the CDR3 reads TGTGCCAGCAGCTTACTGGTGGGAGGCTACACCTTC. Protein product: CASSLLVGGYTF.

This clone was detected only once. This chain's CDR3 is CSVERPNEQFF. The CDR3 bases are TGCAGCGTTGAGCGACCCAATGAGCAGTTCTTC. The V and J genes are TRBV29-1 and TRBJ2-1; no reliable D call. With 3 bases removed from V and 6 bases from J, the gap between germline ends came to 6 bases. CDR3 length: 11 amino acids. The germline CDR1 and CDR2 sequences are SQVTM and ANQGSEA.

The chain uses TRBV18 and TRBJ2-1, with TRBD2 identical over 9 bases. The CDR3 totals 16 residues. From germline, CDR1 is KGHSH and CDR2 LQKENI. Losses at the gene ends were 0 bases for V and 4 bases for J; bases not matched to a gene: 4. CDR3 sequence (DNA): TGTGCCAGCTCACCACCGACTAGCGGCCAATACAATGAGCAGTTCTTC. Protein: CASSPPTSGQYNEQFF.

The chain couples TRBV10-3 to TRBJ1-1, with no clear D. Per the germline V gene, CDR1 is ENHRY and CDR2 is SYGVKD. CDR3 length: 13 amino acids. Trimming removed 3 bases from V and 11 bases from J, with 16 bases in between. This chain's CDR3 is CAISDPTPMTAFF. The CDR3 coding sequence is TGTGCCATCAGTGACCCAACCCCGATGACGGCTTTCTTT.

This chain links TRBV10-3 with TRBJ1-1, with unresolved D. From germline, CDR1 is ENHRY and CDR2 SYGVKD. The CDR3 runs 12 residues. The V end was cut by 1 base, the J end by 4 bases, with 4 bases between. CDR3 bases: TGTGCCATCAGTGAGTGGGGCACTGAAGCTTTCTTT. Amino acid sequence: CAISEWGTEAFF.

V and J are TRBV19 and TRBJ1-6, with a possible D match to TRBD1 (5 bases). Per the germline V gene, CDR1 is LNHDA and CDR2 is SQIVND (reference sequence). Trimming stripped 9 bases from V and 5 bases from J, with 17 bases between. The CDR3 covers 15 residues. Here the CDR3 DNA reads TGTGCCAGCGGGGGACGGCCACCACATAATTCACCCCTCCACTTT. Its protein product is CASGGRPPHNSPLHF.

The chain recombines TRBV25-1 with TRBJ2-1; 7 bases map to TRBD2. The CDR3 contains 14 residues. Looked up from germline, CDR1 is MGHDK and CDR2 is SYGVNS. The trim removed 5 bases at V and 0 bases at J, leaving 1 base unmatched. CDR3 nucleotides: TGTGCCAGCAGTTTAGCGGGCTCCTACAATGAGCAGTTCTTC. Translation: CASSLAGSYNEQFF.

This clone was seen just once. This chain connects TRBV5-1 to TRBJ2-5, with D maybe TRBD1 (7 bases). Germline values: CDR1 SGHRS, CDR2 YFSETQ. With 1 base removed from V and 1 base from J, the gap between germline ends came to 14 bases. The CDR3 has 16 amino acids. CDR3 bases: TGCGCCAGCAGCTTGAGGGAGGACAGGCCCCAAGAGACCCAGTACTTC. This sequence encodes CASSLREDRPQETQYF.

This chain connects TRBV11-2 to TRBJ2-7; no clear D. The CDR3 covers 11 residues. Germline CDR1 is SGHAT and CDR2 is FQNNGV. V was shortened by 5 bases and J by 1 base, with 3 bases between the two germline ends. The CDR3: CASSKSYEQYF. The DNA of the CDR3 is TGTGCCAGCAGCAAATCCTACGAGCAGTACTTC.

On this clone itself: At one of its ends the junction is not consistent with the germline gene, which may arise from a read error. This chain uses TRBV29-1 with TRBJ2-1, with 7 positions matching TRBD2. This CDR3 has 12 amino acids. Germline values: CDR1 SQVTM, CDR2 ANQGSEA. As DNA, the CDR3 is TGCACCACCGGGGAGGGGAACGGGGCGATTCTCTTC. Amino acid sequence: CTTGEGNGAILF.

The chain joins TRBV6-6 to TRBJ1-6, with D hard to call. Germline V gene sequence: CDR1 MNHNY, CDR2 SVGAGI (reference sequence). Deletions cut 5 bases from V and 3 bases from J, with 11 bases between. CDR3 length: 15 residues. As DNA, the CDR3 is TGTGCCAGCAGTCCCCTGGACGGCTATAATTCACCCCTCCACTTT. Its protein is CASSPLDGYNSPLHF.

The CDR3 loop is CASSLEVRDTEAFF. DNA of the CDR3: TGTGCCAGCAGCTTAGAGGTCAGGGACACTGAAGCTTTCTTT. J is TRBJ1-1 and V is TRBV7-2, with D possibly matching TRBD1 (5 bases). CDR1 and CDR2 (germline): SGHTA, FQGNSA. The CDR3 covers 14 residues. The V gene lost 1 base and the J gene lost 3 bases, with 9 bases spanning the gap. Filled out from reference TRBV7-2 and TRBJ1-1, the complete variable domain reads GAGVSQSPSNKVTEKGKDVELRCDPISGHTALYWYRQSLGQGLEFLIYFQGNSAPDKSGLPSDRFSAERTGGSVSTLTIQRTQQEDSAVYLCASSLEVRDTEAFFGQGTRLTVV.

V is TRBV7-9 and J is TRBJ1-1; D gene ambiguous. The V gene lost 3 bases and the J gene lost 11 bases, with 13 bases spanning the gap. Germline values: CDR1 SEHNR, CDR2 FQNEAQ (reference sequence). The CDR3 has 12 amino acids. CDR3 region: CASSFYSGWAFF. The CDR3 DNA sequence: TGTGCCAGCAGCTTCTACAGCGGATGGGCTTTCTTT.